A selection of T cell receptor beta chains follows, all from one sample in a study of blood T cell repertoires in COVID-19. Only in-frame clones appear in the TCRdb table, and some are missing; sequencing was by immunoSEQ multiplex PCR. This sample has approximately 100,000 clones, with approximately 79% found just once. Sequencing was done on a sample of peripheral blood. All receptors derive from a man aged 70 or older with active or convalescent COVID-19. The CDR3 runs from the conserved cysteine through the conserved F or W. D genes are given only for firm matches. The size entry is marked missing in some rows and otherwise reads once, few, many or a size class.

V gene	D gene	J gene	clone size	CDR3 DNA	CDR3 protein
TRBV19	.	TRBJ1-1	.	TGTGCCAGTAGTATAGTCAATGGGCAGGGGAACTTCTTT	CASSIVNGQGNFF
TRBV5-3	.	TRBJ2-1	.	TGTGCCAGAAGCTCACCCAGGCTTCTTCCCTACAATGAGCAGTTCTTC	CARSSPRLLPYNEQFF
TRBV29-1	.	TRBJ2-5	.	TGCAGCGTTGAATCCAGCGGGCAGACCCAGTACTTC	CSVESSGQTQYF
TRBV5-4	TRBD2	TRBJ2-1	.	TGTGCCAGCAGCTTGCCTAGCGGGGGGTCCTCCTACAATGAGCAGTTCTTC	CASSLPSGGSSYNEQFF
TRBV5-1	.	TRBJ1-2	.	TGCGCCAGCAGAAGCCTCGATGGCTACACCTTC	CASRSLDGYTF
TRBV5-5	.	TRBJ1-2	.	TGTGCCAGCAGCTTGGCCGAACTTGGCTACACCTTC	CASSLAELGYTF
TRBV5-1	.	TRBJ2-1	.	TGCGCCAGCAGCCCGGGACTTGACAATGAGCAGTTCTTC	CASSPGLDNEQFF
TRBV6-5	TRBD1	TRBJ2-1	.	TGTGCCAGCAGTTACGACAGGGGGCTTAGAAATGAGCAGTTCTTC	CASSYDRGLRNEQFF
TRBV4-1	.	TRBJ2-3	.	TGCGCCAGCCATGGGCCCACAGATACGCAGTATTTT	CASHGPTDTQYF
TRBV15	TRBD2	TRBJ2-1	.	TGTGCCACCAGCAGAGATCCAGCGGGGGGGTACAATGAGCAGTTCTTC	CATSRDPAGGYNEQFF
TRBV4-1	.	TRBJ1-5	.	TGCGCCAGCAGCCAAGGGACACGGGTCCAGCCCCAGCATTTT	CASSQGTRVQPQHF
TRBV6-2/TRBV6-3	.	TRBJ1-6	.	TGTGCCAGCAGTTATCTGGGCTGGAATTCACCCCTCCACTTT	CASSYLGWNSPLHF
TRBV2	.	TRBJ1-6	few	TGTGCCAGCAGTATACAGGCCGGGTCACCCCTCCACTTT	CASSIQAGSPLHF
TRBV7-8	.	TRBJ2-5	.	TGTGCCAGCAGTTTTGGGCAGTGGGAGACCCAGTACTTC	CASSFGQWETQYF
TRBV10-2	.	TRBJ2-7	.	TGCGCCAGCAGTGATTTTGGCCTTGACTACGAGCAGTACTTC	CASSDFGLDYEQYF
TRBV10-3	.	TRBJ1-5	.	TGTGCCATCAGTGAGTCTGGAGGGTTCGGCAATCAGCCCCAGCATTTT	CAISESGGFGNQPQHF
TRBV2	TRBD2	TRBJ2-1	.	TGTGCCAGCAGCCCCGAGCGGGGGGGCGGTGAGCAGTTCTTC	CASSPERGGGEQFF
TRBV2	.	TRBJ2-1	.	TGTGCCAGCAGTGAACTGGGGAGCTACAATGAGCAGTTCTTC	CASSELGSYNEQFF
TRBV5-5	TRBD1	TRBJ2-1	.	TGTGCCAGCCGGTCGGGACAGGGGCTCCACAATGAGCAGTTCTTC	CASRSGQGLHNEQFF
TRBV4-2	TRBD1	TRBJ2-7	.	TGTGCCAGCAGCCAAGAAGGCTGGACAGGTTCCTACGAGCAGTACTTC	CASSQEGWTGSYEQYF
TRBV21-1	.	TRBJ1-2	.	TGTGCCAGCAGCAAAGGAGACAGGGGGATAAGGGACTATGGCTACACCTTC	CASSKGDRGIRDYGYTF
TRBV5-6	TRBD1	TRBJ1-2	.	TGTGCCAGCAGCTTCTACGGACAGGGTAGTAGCTACACCTTC	CASSFYGQGSSYTF
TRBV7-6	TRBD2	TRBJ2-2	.	TGTGCCAGCAGCTTAGTGCAGCGGGGGGGAACGAACACCGGGGAGCTGTTTTTT	CASSLVQRGGTNTGELFF
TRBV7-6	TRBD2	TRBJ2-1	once	TGTGCCAGCAGCTTAGCGTTGGCGGGGGGGGATCATGAGCAGTTCTTC	CASSLALAGGDHEQFF
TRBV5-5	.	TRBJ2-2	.	TGTGCCAGCAGCTTGGACCGGTTCGCCGGGGAGCTGTTTTTT	CASSLDRFAGELFF
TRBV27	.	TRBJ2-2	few	TGTGCCAGCAGTTATAACAGGGCTCTGAACACCGGGGAGCTGTTTTTT	CASSYNRALNTGELFF
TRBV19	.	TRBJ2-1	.	TGTGCCAGTAGTCCCCTGCAGGGCAGCTCCTACAATGAGCAGTTCTTC	CASSPLQGSSYNEQFF
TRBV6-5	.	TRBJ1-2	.	TGTGCCAGCAGGGCCGACAGACTCTATGGCTACACCTTC	CASRADRLYGYTF
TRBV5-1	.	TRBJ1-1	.	TGCGCCAGCAGCTTGGCCGGGGGAAGGGGCACTGAAGCTTTCTTT	CASSLAGGRGTEAFF
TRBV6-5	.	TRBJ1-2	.	TGTGCCAGCAGGCAGACAGTTTCCTATGGCTACACCTTC	CASRQTVSYGYTF
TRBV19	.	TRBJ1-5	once	TGTGCCAGTAGTATTGGCGGGTGGGGTGGTCAGCCCCAGCATTTT	CASSIGGWGGQPQHF
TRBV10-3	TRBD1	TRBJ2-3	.	TGTGCCACCTTTACGGACAGGGGGCAAGGAGATACGCAGTATTTT	CATFTDRGQGDTQYF
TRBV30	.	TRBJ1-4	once	TGTGCCTGGAGTGTATCCTCCGGGATACAACTGTTTTTT	CAWSVSSGIQLFF
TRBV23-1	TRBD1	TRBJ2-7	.	TGCGCCACCCCTTCGAGTCGGGACAGACCCTACGAGCAGTACTTC	CATPSSRDRPYEQYF
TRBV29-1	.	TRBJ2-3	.	TGCAGCGTTGAAGATTACGTGGGCAGGCCCCGCACAGATACGCAGTATTTT	CSVEDYVGRPRTDTQYF
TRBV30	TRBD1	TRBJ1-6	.	TGTGCCTGGAAAGGACAGGGCCATTCACCCCTCCACTTT	CAWKGQGHSPLHF
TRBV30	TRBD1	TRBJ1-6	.	TGTGCCTGGAGTGGGGGACAGCCTAATTCACCCCTCCACTTT	CAWSGGQPNSPLHF
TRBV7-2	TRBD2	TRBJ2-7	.	TGTGCCAGCAGCTCGCCGGGACTAGCGGGGGGATACGAGCAGTACTTC	CASSSPGLAGGYEQYF
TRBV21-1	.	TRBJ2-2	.	TGTGCCAGCGAATTACCGGACAGGTCGAACACCGGGGAGCTGTTTTTT	CASELPDRSNTGELFF
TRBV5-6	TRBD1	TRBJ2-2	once	TGTGCCAGCAGCCAGGACAGGGGGTTGATCGGGGAGCTGTTTTTT	CASSQDRGLIGELFF
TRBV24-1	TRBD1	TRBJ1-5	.	TGTGCCACCGAGAGGACAGGGAATTATCAGCCCCAGCATTTT	CATERTGNYQPQHF
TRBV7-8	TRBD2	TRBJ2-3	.	TGTGCCAGCAGCTCCTTAGCGGGGGGGTTCGCAGATACGCAGTATTTT	CASSSLAGGFADTQYF
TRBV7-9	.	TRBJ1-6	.	TGTGCCAGCAGCTTAGGGACAGATAATTCACCCCTCCACTTT	CASSLGTDNSPLHF
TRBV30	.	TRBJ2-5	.	TGTGCCTGGAGTGGAGAGTACCAAGAGACCCAGTACTTC	CAWSGEYQETQYF
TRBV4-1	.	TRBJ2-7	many	TGCGCCAGCAGCCAACCGGCAGGTATCGAGCAGTACTTC	CASSQPAGIEQYF
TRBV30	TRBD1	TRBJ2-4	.	TGTGCCTGGAGTGTACAGGGGTCGGTGGGCATTCAGTACTTC	CAWSVQGSVGIQYF
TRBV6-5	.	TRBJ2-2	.	TGTGCCAGCGTCGGAGGGAACACCGGGGAGCTGTTTTTT	CASVGGNTGELFF
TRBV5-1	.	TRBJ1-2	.	TGCGCCAGCAGCTCTAGCCCGAGGACAGTCTATGGCTACACCTTC	CASSSSPRTVYGYTF
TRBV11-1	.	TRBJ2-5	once	TGTGCCAGCAGCCCCGCCAGGTCCCAAGAGACCCAGTACTTC	CASSPARSQETQYF
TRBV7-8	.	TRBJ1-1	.	TGTGCCAGCAGCGGTACAGTCATGAACACTGAAGCTTTCTTT	CASSGTVMNTEAFF
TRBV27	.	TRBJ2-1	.	TGTGCCAGCAGCTGGGGACAATACAATGAGCAGTTCTTC	CASSWGQYNEQFF
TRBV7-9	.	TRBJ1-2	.	TGTGCCAGCAGCTTATTGGGGCGCGGTGATGGCTACACCTTC	CASSLLGRGDGYTF
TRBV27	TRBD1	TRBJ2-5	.	TGTGCCAGCAGTTTACTCATTGGGACAGGCCAAGAGACCCAGTACTTC	CASSLLIGTGQETQYF
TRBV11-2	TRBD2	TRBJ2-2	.	TGTGCCAGCAGCCGGCGGGAGACGAACACCGGGGAGCTGTTTTTT	CASSRRETNTGELFF
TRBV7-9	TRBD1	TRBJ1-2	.	TGTGCCAGCAGCAAGGGACAGGGTAACTATGGCTACACCTTC	CASSKGQGNYGYTF